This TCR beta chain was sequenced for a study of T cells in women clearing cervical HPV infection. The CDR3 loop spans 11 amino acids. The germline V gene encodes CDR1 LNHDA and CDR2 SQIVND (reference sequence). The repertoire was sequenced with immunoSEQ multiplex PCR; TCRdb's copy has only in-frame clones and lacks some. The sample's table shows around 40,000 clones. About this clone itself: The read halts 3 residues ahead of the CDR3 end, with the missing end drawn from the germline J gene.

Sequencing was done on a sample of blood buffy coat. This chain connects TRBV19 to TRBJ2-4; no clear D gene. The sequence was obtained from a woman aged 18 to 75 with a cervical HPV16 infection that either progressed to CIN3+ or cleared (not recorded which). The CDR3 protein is CASTPNYGQYF. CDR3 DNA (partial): TGTGCCAGTACTCCTAACTATGGT.